The 18 T cell receptor beta chains reported below all come from one sample, sequenced in a study of blood T cell repertoires in COVID-19 (dated by TCRdb to between 2020 and 2021). Library generation was performed with the immunoSEQ multiplex PCR assay. This immuneACCESS table, as held by TCRdb, lists in-frame sequences with V and J called but not all clones. Of the missing ones, under half trace to an unresolved V gene in checked studies; the others have no known cause. The sample table contains fewer than 200,000 clones; only one count was recorded for around 88% of them. The ten most abundant clones make up 3.6% of the sample. The sequenced sample was PBMCs or T cells enriched from blood (not recorded which). The source of these receptors is a woman aged 50 to 65 in a cohort exposed to, infected with or recovered from COVID-19 (not recorded which).

This chain connects TRBV16 to TRBJ1-2; possible D gene TRBD1, 5 bases. Deletions cut 0 bases from V and 0 bases from J, with 8 bases between. The CDR3 is 15 amino acids. The V gene's germline CDR1 is KGHSY and CDR2 FQNENV. CDR3 DNA sequence: TGTGCCAGCAGCCAATCCGGACAAACTAACTATGGCTACACCTTC. This translates into CASSQSGQTNYGYTF.

The chain recombines TRBV4-1 with TRBJ2-1; 9 nucleotides agree with TRBD2. The CDR3 totals 17 residues. Germline values: CDR1 MGHRA, CDR2 YSYEKL. Trimming removed 2 bases from V and 5 bases from J; junction bases left unmatched: 10. The DNA for the CDR3 is TGCGCCAGCAGCCAATGGGGGAGAGCGGGAGGAGACAATGAGCAGTTCTTC. It specifies CASSQWGRAGGDNEQFF.

The chain has TRBV9 and TRBJ1-1; TRBD1 agrees at 9 bases. Per the germline V gene, CDR1 is SGDLS and CDR2 is YYNGEE. This CDR3 is built from 14 residues. V was clipped by 0 bases and J by 11 bases; unmatched bases: 8. CDR3 protein: CASSVEGDRVPAFF. In DNA, the CDR3 is TGTGCCAGCAGCGTAGAGGGGGACAGGGTTCCGGCTTTCTTT. The whole variable domain, filled in from reference TRBV9 and TRBJ1-1, reads DSGVTQTPKHLITATGQRVTLRCSPRSGDLSVYWYQQSLDQGLQFLIQYYNGEERAKGNILERFSAQQFPDLHSELNLSSLELGDSALYFCASSVEGDRVPAFFGQGTRLTVV.

This clone was recorded once. The chain joins TRBV5-3 to TRBJ1-5; 8 nucleotides line up with TRBD1. TRBV5-3 is marked as an open reading frame, function uncertain. Trimming took 6 bases from V and 4 from J; bases not matched to a gene: 12. CDR3 size: 16 residues. CDR3 loop: CARTRGRTGTNQPQHF. In nucleotides, the CDR3 is TGTGCCAGAACCCGGGGTAGGACAGGGACAAATCAGCCCCAGCATTTT.

This clone was counted a few times. The genes are TRBV28 and TRBJ2-7; 8 nucleotides match TRBD2. Per the germline V gene, CDR1 is MDHEN and CDR2 is SYDVKM. The CDR3 is 19 amino acids. J was trimmed by 5 bases and V by 9 bases; bases with no gene match: 27. CDR3 sequence: CASRPTGASGYQPSHEQYF. In DNA form, the CDR3 reads TGTGCCAGTCGCCCCACCGGGGCTAGCGGGTATCAGCCCTCTCACGAGCAGTACTTC.

J is TRBJ1-6 and V is TRBV6-2 or TRBV6-3; D remains unclear. Trimming removed 4 bases from V and 7 bases from J, with 11 bases in between. CDR1 and CDR2 from the germline V gene are MNHEY and SVGEGT. CDR3 length equals 14 residues. The CDR3 loop is CASSLSVKNSPLHF. DNA for the CDR3: TGTGCCAGCAGTTTGTCAGTGAAGAATTCACCCCTCCACTTT.

The chain has TRBV27 and TRBJ1-1; 7 bases are shared with TRBD1. Unmatched junction bases numbered 10, after V lost 7 bases and J lost 5 bases. The germline CDR1 and CDR2 sequences are MNHEY and SMNVEV (reference sequence). The CDR3 extends over 14 amino acids. The DNA of the CDR3 is TGTGCCAGCATCGATAGGCAGGGGGGAACTGAAGCTTTCTTT. It is translated as CASIDRQGGTEAFF.

The rearrangement joins TRBV6-2 or TRBV6-3 to TRBJ2-3; 7 nucleotides line up with TRBD2. CDR3 size: 16 residues. V lost 5 bases, J lost 6 bases, and 14 bases stayed unmatched. In germline, CDR1 is MNHEY, CDR2 SVGEGT. The DNA of the CDR3 is TGTGCCAGCAGTCTCGGGACTATAGCGCCTGCGGATACGCAGTATTTT. It specifies CASSLGTIAPADTQYF.

The gene calls are TRBV14 and TRBJ2-6, with D possibly being TRBD2 (6 bases). Germline-derived CDR1 and CDR2 are SGHDN and FVKESK. Trimming took off 2 bases at V and 1 base at J, with 15 bases between the two ends. This CDR3 spans 18 amino acids. The chain's CDR3 is CASSQWFFRGSGANVLTF. For the CDR3, the DNA is TGTGCCAGCAGCCAATGGTTCTTTCGGGGGTCTGGGGCCAACGTCCTGACTTTC. Using reference TRBV14 and TRBJ2-6 for the parts outside the CDR3, the full variable domain is EAGVTQFPSHSVIEKGQTVTLRCDPISGHDNLYWYRRVMGKEIKFLLHFVKESKQDESGMPNNRFLAERTGGTYSTLKVQPAELEDSGVYFCASSQWFFRGSGANVLTFGAGSRLTVL.

This chain uses TRBV4-1 with TRBJ1-1; D gene uncertain. The ends were cut back, 3 bases at V and 1 base at J, with 12 bases in the middle. Germline V lookup: CDR1 MGHRA, CDR2 YSYEKL. This CDR3 region has 15 residues. Written as DNA, the CDR3 is TGCGCCAGCAGCCAGAATAGTCTGAGGAACACTGAAGCTTTCTTT. Encoded protein: CASSQNSLRNTEAFF.

CDR3 DNA sequence: TGTGCCAGCAGCTTACAGGGTTTGCACGGGGAGCTGTTTTTT. Protein product: CASSLQGLHGELFF. The rearrangement joins TRBV7-6 to TRBJ2-2; possibly TRBD1 for D (5 bases). V was pared by 2 bases and J by 7 bases, with 11 bases between. The CDR3 contains 14 residues. Germline V gene data show CDR1 as SGHVS and CDR2 as FNYEAQ.

The chain recombines TRBV9 with TRBJ2-1, with D maybe TRBD1 (6 bases). The V end was cut by 3 bases, the J end by 4 bases, with 11 bases between. Germline V gives CDR1 SGDLS, CDR2 YYNGEE. The CDR3 length is 14 residues. CDR3 sequence (DNA): TGTGCCAGCAGCGGGGACAACGAGTACAATGAGCAGTTCTTC. Encoded protein: CASSGDNEYNEQFF.

The V call is TRBV28, the J call TRBJ2-1; 11 positions match TRBD2. With V trimmed by 5 bases and J by 3 bases, 9 bases remained unmatched. The germline V gene has CDR1 MDHEN and CDR2 SYDVKM. This CDR3 spans 17 amino acids. The DNA for the CDR3 is TGTGCCAGCAGTCGATACGGGACTAGCGGTAACTACAATGAGCAGTTCTTC. The encoded protein is CASSRYGTSGNYNEQFF. Full variable domain (rest looked up from reference TRBV28 and TRBJ2-1): DVKVTQSSRYLVKRTGEKVFLECVQDMDHENMFWYRQDPGLGLRLIYFSYDVKMKEKGDIPEGYSVSREKKERFSLILESASTNQTSMYLCASSRYGTSGNYNEQFFGPGTRLTVL.

The rearrangement joins TRBV11-3 to TRBJ2-7; weak D call: TRBD2 (7 bases). Deletions cut 2 bases from V and 4 bases from J, with 15 bases between. Germline V gives CDR1 SGHNT, CDR2 YENEEA. CDR3 size: 15 residues. For the CDR3, the DNA is TGTGCCAGCAGCTTAAGGGCCGGGGGGCCGTACGAGCAGTACTTC. Amino acids: CASSLRAGGPYEQYF.

The CDR3 region is CATKGLAGTGELFF. The CDR3 coding sequence is TGTGCCACCAAGGGACTAGCGGGGACCGGGGAGCTGTTTTTT. The chain joins TRBV5-5 to TRBJ2-2; TRBD2 matches at 13 bases. V trimming: 9 bases; J trimming: 5 bases; junction bases outside the gene matches: 4. CDR1 SGHKS and CDR2 YYEKEE come from the germline V gene (reference sequence). The CDR3 contains 14 residues.

V gene TRBV9 combines with J gene TRBJ2-2; D may be TRBD2 (6 bases). Trimming removed 4 bases at V and 5 bases at J, with 15 bases between. The CDR3 covers 15 residues. The germline V gene encodes CDR1 SGDLS and CDR2 YYNGEE. CDR3 in amino acids: CASSFLTGGTGELFF. As DNA, the CDR3 is TGTGCCAGCAGCTTTCTAACTGGGGGGACCGGGGAGCTGTTTTTT.

The rearrangement uses TRBV28 and TRBJ1-5; no reliable D call. V was pared by 5 bases and J by 1 base, with 21 bases between. This CDR3 is built from 18 residues. The germline V gene encodes CDR1 MDHEN and CDR2 SYDVKM. CDR3 coding DNA: TGTGCCAGCAGTGAGGCGGCACCTTCGATTTCGAGCAATCAGCCCCAGCATTTT. Its translation: CASSEAAPSISSNQPQHF.

The DNA of the CDR3 is TGCGCCAGCAGCTTGGTATCTAGCGGGAGGTGGTATGAGCAGTTCTTC. Protein: CASSLVSSGRWYEQFF. The chain couples TRBV5-1 to TRBJ2-1, with 11 bases aligning to TRBD2. The CDR3 extends over 16 amino acids. CDR1 and CDR2 from the germline V gene are SGHRS and YFSETQ. The ends lost 0 bases at V and 8 bases at J; junction bases unmatched: 7. The complete variable domain, with remaining parts taken from reference TRBV5-1 and TRBJ2-1, reads KAGVTQTPRYLIKTRGQQVTLSCSPISGHRSVSWYQQTPGQGLQFLFEYFSETQRNKGNFPGRFSGRQFSNSRSEMNVSTLELGDSALYLCASSLVSSGRWYEQFFGPGTRLTVL.